Described below is a single T cell receptor (beta chain) sequence and its context. The antigen remains unidentified. Assay: immunoSEQ multiplex PCR; the TCRdb copy retains only in-frame clones and omits some. The sample includes around 200,000 clones, approximately 60% of them seen just once. These data are taken from a study of shared clonotypes between healthy human individuals. Broader study findings: Expectations were that clonotype sharing among donors would be affected by sequencing depth. Depth was large, yet rarefaction showed that sorted-subset sequencing was incomplete.

Germline CDR1 is SQVTM and CDR2 is ANQGSEA. This CDR3 has 12 amino acids. The V and J ends lost 6 bases and 3 bases, in that order; junction bases with no gene match: 4. The genes are TRBV29-1 and TRBJ1-1, with TRBD1 matching over 7 bases. The sequencing sample was made of memory CD4+ T cells sorted from blood. The subset is: CD45RA-negative fraction. This clonotype was obtained from a man aged 25 to 40 in good health. The DNA of the CDR3 is TGCAGCGTCGGGGACAGCTACACTGAAGCTTTCTTT. This codes for CSVGDSYTEAFF.